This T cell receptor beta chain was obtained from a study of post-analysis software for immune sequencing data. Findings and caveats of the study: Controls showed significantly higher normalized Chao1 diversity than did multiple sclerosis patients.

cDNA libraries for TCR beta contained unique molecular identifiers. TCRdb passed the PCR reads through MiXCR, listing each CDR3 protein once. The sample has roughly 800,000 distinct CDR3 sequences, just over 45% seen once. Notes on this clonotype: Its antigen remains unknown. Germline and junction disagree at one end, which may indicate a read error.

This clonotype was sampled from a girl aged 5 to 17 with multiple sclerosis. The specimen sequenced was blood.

CDR3 sequence reads: CASSLGYDNSGELFF. The DNA of the CDR3 is TGTGCCAGCAGTTTGGGCTATGACAACTCCGGGGAGCTGTTTTTT. V usage is TRBV5-6 and J usage is TRBJ2-2; D gene uncertain. Germline V lookup: CDR1 SGHDT, CDR2 YYEEEE. The CDR3 extends over 15 amino acids.